The T cell receptor (beta chain) described here comes from a study of T-cell reconstitution after alpha-beta-depleted transplantation in children. The germline V gene has CDR1 MNHEY and CDR2 SMNVEV (reference sequence). V lost 3 bases to trimming and J lost 3 bases, with 14 bases between them. CDR3 length equals 15 residues. The authors prepared the TCRbeta library with unique molecular identifiers. A single record per CDR3 protein comes from TCRdb applying MiXCR to the PCR reads. In the table there are about 340,000 distinct CDR3 sequences, 10% to 15% of which are singletons. This sequence originates from a human donor who donated a stem cell graft to a child with Fanconi anemia. This material consisted of PBMCs, taken from the stem cell graft. This rearrangement joins TRBV27 to TRBJ2-5; tentatively, D is TRBD1 (6 bases). CDR3 DNA: TGTGCCAGCAGTTTTTCTATACAGGGCAAAGAGACCCAGTACTTC. The encoded protein is CASSFSIQGKETQYF.